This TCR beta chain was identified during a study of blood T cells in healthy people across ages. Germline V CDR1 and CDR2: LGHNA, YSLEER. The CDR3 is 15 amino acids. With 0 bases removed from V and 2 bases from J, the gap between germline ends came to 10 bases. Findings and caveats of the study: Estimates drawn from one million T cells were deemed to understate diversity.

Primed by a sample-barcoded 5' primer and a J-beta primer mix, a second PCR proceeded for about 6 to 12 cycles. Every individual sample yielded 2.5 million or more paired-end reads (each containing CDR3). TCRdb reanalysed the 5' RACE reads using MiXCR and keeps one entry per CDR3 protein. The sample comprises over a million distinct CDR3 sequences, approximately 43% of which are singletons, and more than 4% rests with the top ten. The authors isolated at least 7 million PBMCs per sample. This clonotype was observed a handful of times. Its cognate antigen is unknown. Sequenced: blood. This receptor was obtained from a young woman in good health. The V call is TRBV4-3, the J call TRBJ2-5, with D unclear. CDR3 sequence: CASSQDSSQQETQYF. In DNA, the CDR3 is TGCGCCAGCAGCCAAGATTCAAGCCAACAAGAGACCCAGTACTTC.